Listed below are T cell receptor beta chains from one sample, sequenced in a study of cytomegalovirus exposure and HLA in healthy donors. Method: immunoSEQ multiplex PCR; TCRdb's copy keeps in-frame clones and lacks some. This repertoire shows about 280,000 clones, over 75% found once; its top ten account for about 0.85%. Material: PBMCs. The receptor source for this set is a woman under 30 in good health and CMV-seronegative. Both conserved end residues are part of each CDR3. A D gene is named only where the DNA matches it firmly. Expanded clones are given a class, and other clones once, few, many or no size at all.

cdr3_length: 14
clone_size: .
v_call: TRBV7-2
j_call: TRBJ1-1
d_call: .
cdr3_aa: CASSSRQSQFEAFF
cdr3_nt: TGTGCCAGCAGCTCGAGACAGTCCCAGTTCGAAGCTTTCTTT

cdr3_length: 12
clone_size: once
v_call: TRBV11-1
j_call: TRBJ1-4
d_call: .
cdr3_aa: CASSLALGKLFF
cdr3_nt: TGTGCCAGCAGCTTAGCGCTCGGAAAACTGTTTTTT

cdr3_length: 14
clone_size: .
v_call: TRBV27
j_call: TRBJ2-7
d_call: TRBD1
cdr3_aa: CASRKPGQAYEQYF
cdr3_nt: TGTGCCAGCAGGAAACCGGGACAGGCCTACGAGCAGTACTTC

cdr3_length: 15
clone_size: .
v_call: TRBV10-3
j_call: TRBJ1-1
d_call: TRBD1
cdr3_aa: CAISDRDRLNTEAFF
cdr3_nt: TGTGCCATCAGTGACCGGGACAGACTAAACACTGAAGCTTTCTTT

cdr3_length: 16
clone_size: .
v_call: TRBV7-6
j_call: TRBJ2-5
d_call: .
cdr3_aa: CASSFSGSKKGETQYF
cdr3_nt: TGTGCCAGCAGCTTTTCAGGCAGCAAAAAGGGGGAGACCCAGTACTTC

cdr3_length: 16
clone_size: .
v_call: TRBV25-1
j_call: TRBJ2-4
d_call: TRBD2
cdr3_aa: CASSPKAGGRADIQYF
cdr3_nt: TGTGCCAGCAGTCCAAAAGCGGGAGGGCGAGCCGACATTCAGTACTTC

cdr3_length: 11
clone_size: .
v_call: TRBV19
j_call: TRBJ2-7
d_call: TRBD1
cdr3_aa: CASSVDRALYF
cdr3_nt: TGTGCCAGTAGTGTAGACAGGGCTCTGTACTTC

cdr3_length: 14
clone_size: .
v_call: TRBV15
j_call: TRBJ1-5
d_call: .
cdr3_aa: CATSRGGSNQPQHF
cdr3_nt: TGTGCCACCAGCAGGGGGGGGAGCAATCAGCCCCAGCATTTT

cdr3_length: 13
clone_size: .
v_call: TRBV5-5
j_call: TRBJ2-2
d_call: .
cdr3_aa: CASSRQNTGELFF
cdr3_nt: TGTGCCAGCAGTAGACAGAACACCGGGGAGCTGTTTTTT

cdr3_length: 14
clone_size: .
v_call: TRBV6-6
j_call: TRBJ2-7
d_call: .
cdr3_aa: CASSPGTQHYEQYF
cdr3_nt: TGTGCCAGCAGTCCCGGGACACAGCACTACGAGCAGTACTTC

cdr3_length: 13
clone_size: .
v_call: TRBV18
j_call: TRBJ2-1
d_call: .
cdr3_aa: CASSPPLVNEQFF
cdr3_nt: TGTGCCAGCTCACCTCCACTAGTGAATGAGCAGTTCTTC

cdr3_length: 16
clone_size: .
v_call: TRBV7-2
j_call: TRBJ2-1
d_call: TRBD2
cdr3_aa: CASSRGGSFVNNEQFF
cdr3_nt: TGTGCCAGCAGCCGGGGGGGGAGTTTCGTCAACAATGAGCAGTTCTTC

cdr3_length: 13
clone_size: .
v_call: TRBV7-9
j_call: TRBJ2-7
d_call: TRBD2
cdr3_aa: CASRSGVDYEQYF
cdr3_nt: TGTGCCAGTCGTAGCGGGGTTGACTACGAGCAGTACTTC

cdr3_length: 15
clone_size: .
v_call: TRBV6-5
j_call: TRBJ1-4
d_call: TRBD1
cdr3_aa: CASSGQGATNEKLFF
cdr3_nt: TGTGCCAGCAGTGGACAGGGGGCAACTAATGAAAAACTGTTTTTT

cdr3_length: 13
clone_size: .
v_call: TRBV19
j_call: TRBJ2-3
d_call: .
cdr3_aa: CASSLLTRDTQYF
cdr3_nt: TGTGCCAGTAGTCTGCTAACTAGAGATACGCAGTATTTT

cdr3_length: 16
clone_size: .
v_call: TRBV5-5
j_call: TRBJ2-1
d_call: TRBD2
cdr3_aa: CASSLYSGLAYNEQFF
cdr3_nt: TGTGCCAGCAGCTTGTACTCGGGACTAGCCTACAATGAGCAGTTCTTC

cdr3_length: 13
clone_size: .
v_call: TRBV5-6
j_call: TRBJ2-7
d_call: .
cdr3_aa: CASSPGSSYEQYF
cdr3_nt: TGTGCCAGCAGCCCTGGCAGCTCCTACGAGCAGTACTTC

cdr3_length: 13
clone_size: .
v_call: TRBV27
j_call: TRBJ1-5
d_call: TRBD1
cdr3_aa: CASSFRGTQPQHF
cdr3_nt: TGTGCCAGCAGTTTCAGGGGGACTCAGCCCCAGCATTTT

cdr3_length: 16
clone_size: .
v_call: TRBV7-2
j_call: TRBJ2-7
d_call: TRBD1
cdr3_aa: CASSPWTGPSSYEQYF
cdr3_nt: TGTGCCAGCAGCCCGTGGACAGGCCCGAGCTCCTACGAGCAGTACTTC

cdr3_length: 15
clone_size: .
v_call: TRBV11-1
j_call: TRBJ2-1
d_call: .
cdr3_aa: CASSSRQATYNEQFF
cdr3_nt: TGTGCCAGCAGCTCCCGACAGGCCACCTACAATGAGCAGTTCTTC

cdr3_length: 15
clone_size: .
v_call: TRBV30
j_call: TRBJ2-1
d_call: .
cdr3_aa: CAWSVKDFTYNEQFF
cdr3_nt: TGTGCCTGGAGTGTAAAGGACTTCACCTACAATGAGCAGTTCTTC

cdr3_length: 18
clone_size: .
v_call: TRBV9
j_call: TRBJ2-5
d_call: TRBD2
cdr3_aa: CASSVAGGSGRGQETQYF
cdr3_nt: TGTGCCAGCAGCGTAGCTGGAGGTAGCGGGAGAGGTCAAGAGACCCAGTACTTC

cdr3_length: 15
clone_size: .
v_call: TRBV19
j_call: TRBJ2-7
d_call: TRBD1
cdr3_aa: CASRDPGTGSYEQYF
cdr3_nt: TGTGCCAGTAGGGATCCCGGGACAGGGTCCTACGAGCAGTACTTC

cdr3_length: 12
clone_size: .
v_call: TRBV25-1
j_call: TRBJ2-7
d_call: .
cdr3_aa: CASSGGPYEQYF
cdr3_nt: TGTGCCAGCAGTGGGGGGCCCTACGAGCAGTACTTC

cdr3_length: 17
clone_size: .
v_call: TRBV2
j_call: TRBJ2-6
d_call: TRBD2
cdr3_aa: CASSRLAGTSGANVLTF
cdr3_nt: TGTGCCAGCAGTAGACTAGCGGGGACCTCTGGGGCCAACGTCCTGACTTTC

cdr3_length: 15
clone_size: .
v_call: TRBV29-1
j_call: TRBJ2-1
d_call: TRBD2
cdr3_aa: CSVAMLSSGSDEQFF
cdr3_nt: TGCAGCGTTGCTATGCTGTCTAGCGGGAGCGATGAGCAGTTCTTC

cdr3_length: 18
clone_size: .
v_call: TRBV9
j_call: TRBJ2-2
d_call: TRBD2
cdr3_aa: CASSPRTSGSSNTGELFF
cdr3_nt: TGTGCCAGCAGCCCACGGACTAGCGGGAGTTCGAACACCGGGGAGCTGTTTTTT

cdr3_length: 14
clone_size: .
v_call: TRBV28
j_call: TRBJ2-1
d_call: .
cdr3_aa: CASSSRRRANEQFF
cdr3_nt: TGTGCCAGCAGTTCCCGTCGGAGGGCCAATGAGCAGTTCTTC

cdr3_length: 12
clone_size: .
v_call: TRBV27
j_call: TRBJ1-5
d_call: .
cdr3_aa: CATGESNQPQHF
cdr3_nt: TGTGCCACCGGAGAGAGCAATCAGCCCCAGCATTTT

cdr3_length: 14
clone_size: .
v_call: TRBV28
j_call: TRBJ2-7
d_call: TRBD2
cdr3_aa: CASSFLASGYEQYF
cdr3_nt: TGTGCCAGCAGTTTTTTAGCTAGCGGCTACGAGCAGTACTTC

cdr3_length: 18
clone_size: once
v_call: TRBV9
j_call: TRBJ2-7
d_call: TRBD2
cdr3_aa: CASSHGGLAGGGSYEQYF
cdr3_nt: TGTGCCAGCAGTCATGGCGGACTAGCGGGGGGGGGATCCTACGAGCAGTACTTC

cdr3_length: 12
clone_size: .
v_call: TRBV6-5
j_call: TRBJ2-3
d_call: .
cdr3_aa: CASSEATDTQYF
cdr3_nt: TGTGCCAGCAGTGAGGCCACAGATACGCAGTATTTT

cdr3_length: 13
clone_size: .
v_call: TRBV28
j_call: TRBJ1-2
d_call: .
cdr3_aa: CASRYLTSKYYTF
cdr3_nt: TGTGCCAGCAGGTACCTAACCTCCAAATACTACACCTTC

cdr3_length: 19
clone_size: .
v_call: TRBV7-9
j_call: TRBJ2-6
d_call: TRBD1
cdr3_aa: CASSQRARQGVSGANVLTF
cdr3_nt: TGTGCCAGCAGCCAACGGGCGAGACAGGGTGTATCTGGGGCCAACGTCCTGACTTTC

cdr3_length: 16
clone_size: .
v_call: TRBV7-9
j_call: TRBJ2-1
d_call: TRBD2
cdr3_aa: CASSSIAGVTYNEQFF
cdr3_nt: TGTGCCAGCAGCTCGATAGCGGGAGTGACCTACAATGAGCAGTTCTTC

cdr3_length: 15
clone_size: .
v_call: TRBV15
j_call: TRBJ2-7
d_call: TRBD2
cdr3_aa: CATSRVQREGYEQYF
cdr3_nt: TGTGCCACCAGCAGAGTTCAGCGGGAGGGATACGAGCAGTACTTC

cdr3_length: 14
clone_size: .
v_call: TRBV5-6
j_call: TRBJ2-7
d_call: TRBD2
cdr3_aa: CASSRGTRLNEQYF
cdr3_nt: TGTGCCAGCAGCCGAGGGACTAGATTAAACGAGCAGTACTTC

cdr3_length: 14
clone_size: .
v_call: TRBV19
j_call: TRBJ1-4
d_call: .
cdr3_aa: CASSKGGYNEKLFF
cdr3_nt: TGTGCCAGTAGTAAAGGCGGTTATAATGAAAAACTGTTTTTT

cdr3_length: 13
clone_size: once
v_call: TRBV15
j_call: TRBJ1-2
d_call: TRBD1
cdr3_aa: CATSSTDRGGYTF
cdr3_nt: TGTGCCACCAGCAGTACCGACAGGGGAGGCTACACCTTC

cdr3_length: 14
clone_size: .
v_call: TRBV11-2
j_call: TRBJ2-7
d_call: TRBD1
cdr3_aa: CASRTGAGSYEQYF
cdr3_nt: TGTGCCAGCAGAACAGGGGCTGGGTCCTACGAGCAGTACTTC

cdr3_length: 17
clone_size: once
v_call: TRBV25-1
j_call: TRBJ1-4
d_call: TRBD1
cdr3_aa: CASSEPPDRGGNEKLFF
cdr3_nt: TGTGCCAGCAGTGAACCCCCTGACAGGGGGGGTAATGAAAAACTGTTTTTT

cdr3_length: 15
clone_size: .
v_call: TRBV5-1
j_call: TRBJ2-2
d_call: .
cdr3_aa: CASSSAGTNTGELFF
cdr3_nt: TGCGCCAGCAGCTCGGCCGGGACGAACACCGGGGAGCTGTTTTTT

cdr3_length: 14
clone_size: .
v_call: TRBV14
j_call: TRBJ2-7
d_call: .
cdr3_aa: CASSQIDSFYEQYF
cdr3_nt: TGTGCCAGCAGCCAGATAGACAGTTTCTACGAGCAGTACTTC

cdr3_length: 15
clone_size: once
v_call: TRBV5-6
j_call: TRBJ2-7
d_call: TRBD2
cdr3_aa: CASSSIREGFHEQYF
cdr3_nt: TGTGCCAGCAGCTCCATCCGGGAGGGGTTCCACGAGCAGTACTTC

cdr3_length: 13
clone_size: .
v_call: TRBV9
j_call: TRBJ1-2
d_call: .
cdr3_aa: CASSTGFPPGYTF
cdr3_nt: TGTGCCAGCAGCACAGGGTTTCCCCCTGGCTACACCTTC

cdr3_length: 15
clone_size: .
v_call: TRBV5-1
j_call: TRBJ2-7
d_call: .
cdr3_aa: CASSLRSANDYKQYF
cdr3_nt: TGCGCCAGCAGCTTGCGTAGCGCGAACGATTACAAGCAGTACTTC